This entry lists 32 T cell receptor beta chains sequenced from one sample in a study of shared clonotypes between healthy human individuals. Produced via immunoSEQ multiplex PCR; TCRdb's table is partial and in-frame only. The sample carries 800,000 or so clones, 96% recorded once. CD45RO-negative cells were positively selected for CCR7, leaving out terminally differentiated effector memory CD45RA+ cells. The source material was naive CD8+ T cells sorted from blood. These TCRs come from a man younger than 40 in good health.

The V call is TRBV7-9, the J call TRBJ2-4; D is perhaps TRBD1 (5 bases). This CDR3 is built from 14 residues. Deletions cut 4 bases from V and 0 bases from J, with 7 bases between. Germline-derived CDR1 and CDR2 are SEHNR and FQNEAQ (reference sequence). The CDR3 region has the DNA TGTGCCAGCAGCTCTGACAGAGCCAAAAACATTCAGTACTTC. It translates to CASSSDRAKNIQYF.

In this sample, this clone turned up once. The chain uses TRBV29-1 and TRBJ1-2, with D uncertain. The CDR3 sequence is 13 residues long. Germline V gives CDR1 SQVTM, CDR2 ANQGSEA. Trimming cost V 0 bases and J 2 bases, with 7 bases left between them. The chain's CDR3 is CSVEDPMNYGYTF. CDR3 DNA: TGCAGCGTTGAAGATCCCATGAACTATGGCTACACCTTC.

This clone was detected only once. This chain's CDR3 is CASSSNRVGNQPQHF. The DNA of the CDR3 is TGTGCCAGCAGCTCAAACAGGGTTGGCAATCAGCCCCAGCATTTT. The chain carries TRBV7-9 and TRBJ1-5, with D perhaps matching TRBD1 (6 bases). Germline values: CDR1 SEHNR, CDR2 FQNEAQ (reference sequence). V lost 4 bases to trimming and J lost 2 bases, with 12 bases between them. The CDR3 length is 15 residues.

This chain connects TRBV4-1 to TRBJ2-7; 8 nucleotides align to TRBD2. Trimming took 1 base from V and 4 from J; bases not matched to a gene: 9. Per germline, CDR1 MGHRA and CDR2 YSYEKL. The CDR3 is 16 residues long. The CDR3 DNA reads TGCGCCAGCAGCCAAGGGAGTAGCGGGATTGGGTACGAGCAGTACTTC. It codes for CASSQGSSGIGYEQYF.

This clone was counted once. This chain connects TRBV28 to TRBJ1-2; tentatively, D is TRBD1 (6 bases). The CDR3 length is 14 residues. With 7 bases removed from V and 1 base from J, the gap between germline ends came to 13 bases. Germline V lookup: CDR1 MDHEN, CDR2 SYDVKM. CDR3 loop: CASTLQGYNYGYTF. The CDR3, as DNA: TGTGCCAGCACCCTACAGGGATATAACTATGGCTACACCTTC.

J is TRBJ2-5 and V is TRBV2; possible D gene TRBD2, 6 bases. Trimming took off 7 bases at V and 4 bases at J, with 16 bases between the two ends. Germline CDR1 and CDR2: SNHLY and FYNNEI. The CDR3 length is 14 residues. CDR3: CASTGGGNLETQYF. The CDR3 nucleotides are TGTGCCAGCACCGGGGGTGGTAATCTAGAGACCCAGTACTTC.

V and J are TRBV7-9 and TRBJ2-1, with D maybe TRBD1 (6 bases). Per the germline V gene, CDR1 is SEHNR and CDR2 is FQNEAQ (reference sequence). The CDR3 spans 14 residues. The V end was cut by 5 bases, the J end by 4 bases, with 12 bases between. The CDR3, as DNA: TGTGCCAGCAGCCTAACAGGGTTGTACAATGAGCAGTTCTTC. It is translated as CASSLTGLYNEQFF.

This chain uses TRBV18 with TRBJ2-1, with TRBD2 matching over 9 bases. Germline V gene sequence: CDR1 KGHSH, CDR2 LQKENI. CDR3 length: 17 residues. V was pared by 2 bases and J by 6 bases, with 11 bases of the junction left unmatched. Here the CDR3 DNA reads TGTGCCAGCTCACCATCCCCCCACAGCGGGAGGAGCAATGAGCAGTTCTTC. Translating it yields CASSPSPHSGRSNEQFF.

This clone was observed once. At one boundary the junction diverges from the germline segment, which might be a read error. The CDR3 sequence is CASSLRTSGRESTDTQYF. The DNA of the CDR3 is TGTGCTAGCAGCTTGCGCACTAGCGGGAGAGAAAGCACAGATACGCAGTATTTT. The chain recombines TRBV7-7 with TRBJ2-3; 11 nucleotides align to TRBD2. Germline V gene data show CDR1 as SSHAT and CDR2 as FNYEAQ (reference sequence). The CDR3 has 18 amino acids.

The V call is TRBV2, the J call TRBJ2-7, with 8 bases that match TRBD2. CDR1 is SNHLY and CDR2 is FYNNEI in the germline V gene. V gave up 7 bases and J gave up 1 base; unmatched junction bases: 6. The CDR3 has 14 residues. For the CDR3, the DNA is TGTGCCAGCACGGTGGCGGGAGGTTCCTACGAGCAGTACTTC. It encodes CASTVAGGSYEQYF.

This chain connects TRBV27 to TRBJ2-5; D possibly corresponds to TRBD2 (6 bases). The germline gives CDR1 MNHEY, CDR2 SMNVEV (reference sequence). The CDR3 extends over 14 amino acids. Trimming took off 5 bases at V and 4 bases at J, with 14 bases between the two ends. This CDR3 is CASSPGLPGETQYF. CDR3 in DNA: TGTGCCAGCAGTCCTGGACTACCGGGAGAGACCCAGTACTTC.

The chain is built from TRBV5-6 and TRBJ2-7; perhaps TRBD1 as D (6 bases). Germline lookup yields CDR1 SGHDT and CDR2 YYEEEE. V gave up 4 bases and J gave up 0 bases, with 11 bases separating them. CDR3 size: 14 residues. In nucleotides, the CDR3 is TGTGCCAGCAGCAAAAACAGGGTCTCCTACGAGCAGTACTTC. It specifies CASSKNRVSYEQYF.

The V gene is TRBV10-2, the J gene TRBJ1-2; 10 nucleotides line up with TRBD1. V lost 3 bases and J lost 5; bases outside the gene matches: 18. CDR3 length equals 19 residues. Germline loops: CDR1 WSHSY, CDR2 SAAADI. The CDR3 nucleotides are TGCGCCAGCAGTGAAACCCCCGGGACAGGGGAGCCGGGTTGGTATGGCTACACCTTC. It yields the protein CASSETPGTGEPGWYGYTF.

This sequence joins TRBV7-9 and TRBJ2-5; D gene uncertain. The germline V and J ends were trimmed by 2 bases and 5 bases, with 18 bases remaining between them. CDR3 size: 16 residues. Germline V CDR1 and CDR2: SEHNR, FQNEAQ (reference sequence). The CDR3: CASSLPGRQLDETQYF. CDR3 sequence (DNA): TGTGCCAGCAGCTTACCCGGGCGGCAGCTTGACGAGACCCAGTACTTC.

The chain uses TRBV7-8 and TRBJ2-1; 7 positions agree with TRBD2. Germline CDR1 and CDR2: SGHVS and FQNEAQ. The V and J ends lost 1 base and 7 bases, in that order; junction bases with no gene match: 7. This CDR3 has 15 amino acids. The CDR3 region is CASSLVGGSGNEQFF. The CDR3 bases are TGTGCCAGCAGCTTAGTTGGCGGGAGTGGTAATGAGCAGTTCTTC.

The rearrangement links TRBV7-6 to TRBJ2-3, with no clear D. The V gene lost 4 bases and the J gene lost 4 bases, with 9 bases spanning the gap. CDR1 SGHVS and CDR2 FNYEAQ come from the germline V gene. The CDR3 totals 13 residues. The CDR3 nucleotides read TGTGCCAGCAGCTATCAGGTGCCAGATACGCAGTATTTT. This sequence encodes CASSYQVPDTQYF.

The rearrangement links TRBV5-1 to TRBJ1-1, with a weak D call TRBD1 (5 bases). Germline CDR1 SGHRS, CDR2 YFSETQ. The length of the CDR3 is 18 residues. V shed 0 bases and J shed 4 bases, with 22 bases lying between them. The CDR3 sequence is CASSLGVRGVGSGTEAFF. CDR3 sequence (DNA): TGCGCCAGCAGCTTGGGGGTTCGAGGGGTCGGGAGCGGCACTGAAGCTTTCTTT.

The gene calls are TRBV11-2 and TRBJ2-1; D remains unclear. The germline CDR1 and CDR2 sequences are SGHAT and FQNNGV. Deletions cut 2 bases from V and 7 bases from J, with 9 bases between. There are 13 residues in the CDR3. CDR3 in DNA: TGTGCCAGCAGCTTAAGACCTTCTAATGAGCAGTTCTTC. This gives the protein CASSLRPSNEQFF.

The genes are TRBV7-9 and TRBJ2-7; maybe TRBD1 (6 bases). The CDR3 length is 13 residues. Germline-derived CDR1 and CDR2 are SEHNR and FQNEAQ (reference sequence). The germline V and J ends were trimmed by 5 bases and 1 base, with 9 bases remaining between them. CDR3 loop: CASSKQGSYEQYF. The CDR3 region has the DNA TGTGCCAGCAGCAAACAGGGATCCTACGAGCAGTACTTC.

The CDR3 here is CASRRQGTSYEQYF. The CDR3 region has the DNA TGTGCCAGCAGACGACAGGGCACATCCTACGAGCAGTACTTC. The chain couples TRBV27 to TRBJ2-7, with 7 bases fitting TRBD1. The J segment lost 1 base and the V segment lost 6 bases, leaving 6 bases of the junction unmatched. CDR1 is MNHEY and CDR2 is SMNVEV in the germline V gene (reference sequence). This CDR3 region has 14 residues.

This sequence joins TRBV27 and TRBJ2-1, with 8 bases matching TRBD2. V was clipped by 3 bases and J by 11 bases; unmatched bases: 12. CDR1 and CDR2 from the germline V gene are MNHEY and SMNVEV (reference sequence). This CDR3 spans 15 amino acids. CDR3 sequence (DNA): TGTGCCAGCAGTTTGCTAGCGGGTCCTCCCCCCAAGCAGTTCTTC. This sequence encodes CASSLLAGPPPKQFF.

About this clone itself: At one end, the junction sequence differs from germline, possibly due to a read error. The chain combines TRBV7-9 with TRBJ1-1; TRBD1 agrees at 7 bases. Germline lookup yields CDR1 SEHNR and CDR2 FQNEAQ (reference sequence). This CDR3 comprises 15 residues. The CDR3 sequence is CASSPPLGQNSEAFF. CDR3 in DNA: TGTGCCAGCAGCCCACCCCTGGGACAGAACTCTGAAGCTTTCTTT.

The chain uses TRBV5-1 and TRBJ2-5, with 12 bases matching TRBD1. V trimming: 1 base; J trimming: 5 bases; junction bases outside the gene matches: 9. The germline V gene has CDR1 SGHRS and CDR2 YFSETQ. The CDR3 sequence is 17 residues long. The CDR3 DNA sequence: TGCGCCAGCAGCTTGTCTCCGGGACAGGGGGCTTTGGAGACCCAGTACTTC. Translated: CASSLSPGQGALETQYF.

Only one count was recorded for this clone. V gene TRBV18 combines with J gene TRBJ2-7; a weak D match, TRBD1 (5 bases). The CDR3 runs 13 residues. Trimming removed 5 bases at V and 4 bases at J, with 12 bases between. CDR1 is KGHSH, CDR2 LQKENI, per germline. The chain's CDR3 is CASSIQTGYEQYF. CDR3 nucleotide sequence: TGTGCCAGCTCAATCCAAACAGGTTACGAGCAGTACTTC. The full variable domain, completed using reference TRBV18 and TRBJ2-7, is NAGVMQNPRHLVRRRGQEARLRCSPMKGHSHVYWYRQLPEEGLKFMVYLQKENIIDESGMPKERFSAEFPKEGPSILRIQQVVRGDSAAYFCASSIQTGYEQYFGPGTRLTVT.

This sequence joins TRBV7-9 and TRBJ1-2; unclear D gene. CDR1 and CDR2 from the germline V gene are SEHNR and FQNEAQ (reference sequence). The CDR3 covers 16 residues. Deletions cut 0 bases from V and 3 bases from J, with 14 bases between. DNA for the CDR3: TGTGCCAGCAGCTTAGCGGAGGCCAGCTTCTACTATGGCTACACCTTC. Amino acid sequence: CASSLAEASFYYGYTF.

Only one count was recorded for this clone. This CDR3 reads CASTLGTGSSYF. The CDR3 DNA follows: TGTGCCAGCACCCTGGGGACAGGGTCGTCTTATTTT. The genes are TRBV7-9 and TRBJ2-3, with 9 bases identical to TRBD1. The CDR3 consists of 12 residues. Germline V gene sequence: CDR1 SEHNR, CDR2 FQNEAQ (reference sequence). The J segment lost 15 bases and the V segment lost 7 bases, leaving 11 bases of the junction unmatched.

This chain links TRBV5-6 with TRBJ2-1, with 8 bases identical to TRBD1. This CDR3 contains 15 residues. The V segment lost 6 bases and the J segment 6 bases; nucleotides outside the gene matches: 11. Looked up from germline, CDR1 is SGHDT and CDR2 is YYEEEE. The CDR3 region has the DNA TGTGCCAGCACCTTACAGGGGGAGAAACGCAATGAGCAGTTCTTC. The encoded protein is CASTLQGEKRNEQFF. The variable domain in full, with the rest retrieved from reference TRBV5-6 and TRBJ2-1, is DAGVTQSPTHLIKTRGQQVTLRCSPKSGHDTVSWYQQALGQGPQFIFQYYEEEERQRGNFPDRFSGHQFPNYSSELNVNALLLGDSALYLCASTLQGEKRNEQFFGPGTRLTVL.

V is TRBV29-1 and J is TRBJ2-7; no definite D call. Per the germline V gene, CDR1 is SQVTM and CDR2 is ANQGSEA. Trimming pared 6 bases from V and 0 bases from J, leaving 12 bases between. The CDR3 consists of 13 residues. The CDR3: CSVFKQSSYEQYF. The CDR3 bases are TGCAGCGTATTCAAGCAAAGCTCCTACGAGCAGTACTTC.

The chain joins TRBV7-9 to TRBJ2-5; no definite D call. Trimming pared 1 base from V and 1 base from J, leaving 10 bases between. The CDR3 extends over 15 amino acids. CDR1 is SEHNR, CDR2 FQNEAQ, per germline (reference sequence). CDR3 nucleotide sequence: TGTGCCAGCAGCTTAGGGCCCCGCGGCCAAGAGACCCAGTACTTC. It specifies CASSLGPRGQETQYF.

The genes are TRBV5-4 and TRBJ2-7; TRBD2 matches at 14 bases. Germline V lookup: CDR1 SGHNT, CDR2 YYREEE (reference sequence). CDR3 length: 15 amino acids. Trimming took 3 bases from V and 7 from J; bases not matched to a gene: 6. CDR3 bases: TGTGCCAGCAGCTCGGGACTAGCGGGAGATGAAGAGCAGTACTTC. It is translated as CASSSGLAGDEEQYF. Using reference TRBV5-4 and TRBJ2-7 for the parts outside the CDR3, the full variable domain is ETGVTQSPTHLIKTRGQQVTLRCSSQSGHNTVSWYQQALGQGPQFIFQYYREEENGRGNFPPRFSGLQFPNYSSELNVNALELDDSALYLCASSSGLAGDEEQYFGPGTRLTVT.

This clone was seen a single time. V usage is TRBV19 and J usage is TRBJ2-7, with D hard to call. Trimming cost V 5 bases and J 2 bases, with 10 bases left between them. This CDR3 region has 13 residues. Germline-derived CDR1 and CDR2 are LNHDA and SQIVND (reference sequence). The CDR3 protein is CASSDARTYEQYF. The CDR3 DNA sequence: TGTGCCAGTAGTGACGCTAGGACCTACGAGCAGTACTTC.

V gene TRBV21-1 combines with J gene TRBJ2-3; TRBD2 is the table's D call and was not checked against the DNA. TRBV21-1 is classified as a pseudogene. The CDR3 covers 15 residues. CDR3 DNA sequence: TGTGCCAGCCCCCGGGGGCGGGAGGACACAGATACGCAGTATTTT. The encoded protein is CASPRGREDTDTQYF.